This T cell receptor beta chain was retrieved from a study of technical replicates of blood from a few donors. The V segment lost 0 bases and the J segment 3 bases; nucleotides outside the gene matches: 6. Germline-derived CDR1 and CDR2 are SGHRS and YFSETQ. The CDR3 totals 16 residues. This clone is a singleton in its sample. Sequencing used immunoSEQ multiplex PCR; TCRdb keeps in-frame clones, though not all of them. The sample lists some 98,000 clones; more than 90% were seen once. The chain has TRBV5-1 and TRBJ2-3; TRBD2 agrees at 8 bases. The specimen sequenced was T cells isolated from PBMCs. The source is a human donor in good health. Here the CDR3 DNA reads TGCGCCAGCAGCTTGGGGCCGGGACTAGGAACAGATACGCAGTATTTT. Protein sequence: CASSLGPGLGTDTQYF.